This T cell receptor (beta chain) was sequenced during a study of T cell changes during pregnancy in multiple sclerosis. The assay was immunoSEQ multiplex PCR, and TCRdb's table has in-frame clones only and misses some. The table shows tens of thousands of clones, with roughly 90% occurring only once. The CDR3 has 14 residues. The germline V and J ends were trimmed by 7 bases and 4 bases, with 16 bases remaining between them. Germline V gene lookup returns CDR1 LGHNT and CDR2 FRNRAP. Sample: peripheral blood, taken in the first trimester of pregnancy. The sequence came from a female donor in good health, enrolled as a control in a pregnancy study. This rearrangement joins TRBV12-5 to TRBJ2-5, with D maybe TRBD2 (5 bases). The DNA for the CDR3 is TGTGCTAGTGCTCGTGGAGGCCGGGGAGAGACCCAGTACTTC. It codes for CASARGGRGETQYF.